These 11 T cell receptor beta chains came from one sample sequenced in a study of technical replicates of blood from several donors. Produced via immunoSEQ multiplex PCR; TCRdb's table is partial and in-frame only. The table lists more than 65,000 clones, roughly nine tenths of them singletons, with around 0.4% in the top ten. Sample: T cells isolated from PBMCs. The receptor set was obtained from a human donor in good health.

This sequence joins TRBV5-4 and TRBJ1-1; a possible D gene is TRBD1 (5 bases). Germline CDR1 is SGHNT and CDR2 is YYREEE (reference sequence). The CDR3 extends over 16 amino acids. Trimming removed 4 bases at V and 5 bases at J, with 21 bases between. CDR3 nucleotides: TGTGCCAGCAGCCCGAAGGAGTTTCAGGGAAGGACTGAAGCTTTCTTT. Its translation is CASSPKEFQGRTEAFF.

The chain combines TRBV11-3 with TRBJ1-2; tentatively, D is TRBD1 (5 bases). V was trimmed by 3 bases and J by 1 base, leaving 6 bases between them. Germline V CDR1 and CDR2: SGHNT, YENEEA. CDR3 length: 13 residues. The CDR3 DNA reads TGTGCCAGCAGCTTCGACAGTAACTATGGCTACACCTTC. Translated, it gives CASSFDSNYGYTF.

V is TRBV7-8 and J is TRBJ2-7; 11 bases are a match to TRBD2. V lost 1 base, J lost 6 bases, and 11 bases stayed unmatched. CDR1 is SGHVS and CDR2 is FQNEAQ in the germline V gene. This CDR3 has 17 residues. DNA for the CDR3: TGTGCCAGCAGCTTAGGCGATACTAGCGGGAGATATATCGAGCAGTACTTC. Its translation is CASSLGDTSGRYIEQYF.

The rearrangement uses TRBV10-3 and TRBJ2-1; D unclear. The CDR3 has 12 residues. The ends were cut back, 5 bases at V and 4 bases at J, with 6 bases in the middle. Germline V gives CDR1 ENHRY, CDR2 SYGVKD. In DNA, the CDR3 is TGTGCCATCAGTCCTACGTACAATGAGCAGTTCTTC. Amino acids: CAISPTYNEQFF.

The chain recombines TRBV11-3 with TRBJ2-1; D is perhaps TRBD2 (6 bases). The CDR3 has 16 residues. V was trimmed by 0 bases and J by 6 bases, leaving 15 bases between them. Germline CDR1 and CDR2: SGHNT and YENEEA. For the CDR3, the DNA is TGTGCCAGCAGCTTAGACCCCCGGGAGCACGTCAATGAGCAGTTCTTC. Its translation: CASSLDPREHVNEQFF.

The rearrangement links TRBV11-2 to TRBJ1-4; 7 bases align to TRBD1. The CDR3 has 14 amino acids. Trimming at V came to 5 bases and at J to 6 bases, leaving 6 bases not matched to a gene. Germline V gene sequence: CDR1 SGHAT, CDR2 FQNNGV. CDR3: CASSSGQDYEKLFF. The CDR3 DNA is TGTGCCAGCAGCAGCGGACAGGACTATGAAAAACTGTTTTTT.

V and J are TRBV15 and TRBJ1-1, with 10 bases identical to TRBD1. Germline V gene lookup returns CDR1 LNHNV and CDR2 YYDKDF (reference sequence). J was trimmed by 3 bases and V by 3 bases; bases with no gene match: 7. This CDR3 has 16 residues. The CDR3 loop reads CATSSPGTGAYTEAFF. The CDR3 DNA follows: TGTGCCACCAGCAGTCCCGGGACAGGGGCTTACACTGAAGCTTTCTTT. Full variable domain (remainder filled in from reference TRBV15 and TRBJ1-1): DAMVIQNPRYQVTQFGKPVTLSCSQTLNHNVMYWYQQKSSQAPKLLFHYYDKDFNNEADTPDNFQSRRPNTSFCFLDIRSPGLGDTAMYLCATSSPGTGAYTEAFFGQGTRLTVV.

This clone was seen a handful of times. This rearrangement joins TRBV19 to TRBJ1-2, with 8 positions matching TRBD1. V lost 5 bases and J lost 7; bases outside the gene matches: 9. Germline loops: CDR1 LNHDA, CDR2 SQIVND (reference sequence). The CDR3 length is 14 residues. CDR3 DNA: TGTGCCAGTAGTGTCCTGACAGGGGCGGCTGGCTACACCTTC. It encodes CASSVLTGAAGYTF.

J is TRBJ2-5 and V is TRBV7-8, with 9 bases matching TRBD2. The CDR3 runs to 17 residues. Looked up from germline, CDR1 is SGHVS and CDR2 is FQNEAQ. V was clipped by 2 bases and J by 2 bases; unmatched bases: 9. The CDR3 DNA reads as TGTGCCAGCAGCTTATTCAATAGCGGGAGCCCTCAAGAGACCCAGTACTTC. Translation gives CASSLFNSGSPQETQYF.

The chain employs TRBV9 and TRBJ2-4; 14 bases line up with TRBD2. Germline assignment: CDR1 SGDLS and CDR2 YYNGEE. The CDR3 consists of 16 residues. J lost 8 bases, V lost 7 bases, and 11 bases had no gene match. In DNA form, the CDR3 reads TGTGCCAGCTCCGGACTAGCGGGAGGCCCAAGGCACATTCAGTACTTC. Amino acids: CASSGLAGGPRHIQYF.

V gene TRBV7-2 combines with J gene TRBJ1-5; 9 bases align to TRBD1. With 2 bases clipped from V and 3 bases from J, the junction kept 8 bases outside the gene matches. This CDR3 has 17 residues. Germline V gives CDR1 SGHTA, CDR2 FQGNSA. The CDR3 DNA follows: TGTGCCAGCAGCTTATCGTCCGGGACAGGGCTCAATCAGCCCCAGCATTTT. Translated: CASSLSSGTGLNQPQHF.